Listed here are 6 T cell receptor beta chains from one sample, sequenced in a study of cytomegalovirus exposure and HLA in healthy donors. The PCR was carried out with 60 Vbeta primers and 13 Jbeta primers. Method: immunoSEQ multiplex PCR; TCRdb's copy keeps in-frame clones and lacks some. The data contain 150,000 or so clones, more than 60% of them seen just once; the ten biggest clones take up about 11%. The sequenced sample consisted of PBMCs. These receptors all stem from a man between 18 and 29 years old in good health and CMV-seropositive.

This sequence joins TRBV27 and TRBJ1-5; 7 bases agree with TRBD1. The germline V gene has CDR1 MNHEY and CDR2 SMNVEV (reference sequence). With V trimmed by 6 bases and J by 6 bases, 8 bases remained unmatched. The CDR3 is made up of 14 amino acids. The CDR3 sequence is CASRLTGTSQPQHF. In DNA, the CDR3 is TGTGCCAGCAGGCTGACAGGGACCAGTCAGCCCCAGCATTTT.

V and J are TRBV20-1 and TRBJ2-2; D unclear. CDR1 is DFQATT, CDR2 SNEGSKA, per germline (reference sequence). The CDR3 contains 8 residues. The CDR3 is CRRDKLFF. The DNA of the CDR3 is TGCAGGCGAGACAAGCTGTTTTTT.

The genes are TRBV28 and TRBJ2-1; 11 nucleotides match TRBD2. The V and J ends lost 5 bases and 0 bases, in that order; junction bases with no gene match: 15. Per the germline V gene, CDR1 is MDHEN and CDR2 is SYDVKM. This CDR3 comprises 20 residues. This CDR3 is CASSPGGLAGGIVSYNEQFF. For the CDR3, the DNA is TGTGCCAGCAGTCCTGGGGGGCTAGCGGGAGGAATCGTCTCCTACAATGAGCAGTTCTTC.

This sequence joins TRBV28 and TRBJ1-1; a weak D match, TRBD1 (5 bases). Germline lookup yields CDR1 MDHEN and CDR2 SYDVKM. CDR3 length equals 12 residues. Trimming removed 6 bases from V and 5 bases from J, with 10 bases in between. Here the CDR3 DNA reads TGTGCCAGCAGCCTCAGGGAAACTGAAGCTTTCTTT. Translation: CASSLRETEAFF.

The chain combines TRBV6-1 with TRBJ2-1; weak D call: TRBD2 (5 bases). V was clipped by 4 bases and J by 7 bases, with 20 bases between them. Germline V gene lookup returns CDR1 MNHNS and CDR2 SASEGT. The CDR3 loop spans 16 amino acids. The CDR3 DNA reads TGTGCCAGCAGTGTCGGACTCATAACGAGATTAAATGAGCAGTTCTTC. Protein: CASSVGLITRLNEQFF.

The chain recombines TRBV11-2 with TRBJ1-1; D uncertain. This CDR3 has 14 residues. Germline CDR1 SGHAT, CDR2 FQNNGV. V was shortened by 2 bases and J by 3 bases, with 10 bases between the two germline ends. CDR3 DNA: TGTGCCAGCAGCTTAACCGGTACAGACACTGAAGCTTTCTTT. The encoded protein is CASSLTGTDTEAFF.